Listed below are T cell receptor beta chains from one sample, sequenced in a study of cytomegalovirus exposure and HLA in healthy donors. This table comes from immunoSEQ multiplex PCR, and its TCRdb copy is limited to in-frame clones, with some not included. Counted here are around 110,000 clones, 55% to 75% occurring once; the ten biggest clones make up roughly 10%. The source material was PBMCs. All receptors come from a man younger than 45 in good health and CMV-seropositive. Each CDR3 is given with its conserved first and last residue. A D gene is named only where the DNA matches it firmly. A row's size may be missing; if present it is once, few, many or a size class.

clone_size j_call v_call d_call cdr3_aa cdr3_nt
- TRBJ1-3 TRBV30 - CAWSVVGGGRSGNTIYF TGTGCCTGGAGTGTCGTAGGTGGGGGCAGATCAGGAAACACCATATATTTT
- TRBJ2-1 TRBV9 TRBD2 CASSVSGGDYNEQFF TGTGCCAGCAGCGTGAGCGGGGGAGATTACAATGAGCAGTTCTTC
- TRBJ2-3 TRBV7-9 TRBD2 CASILAGVSDTQYF TGTGCCAGCATACTAGCGGGGGTTTCAGATACGCAGTATTTT
- TRBJ1-2 TRBV27 TRBD1 CASSPQGGHGYTF TGTGCCAGCAGTCCACAGGGGGGTCATGGCTACACCTTC
- TRBJ1-1 TRBV30 - CAWSPKAGKAFF TGTGCCTGGAGTCCCAAGGCAGGAAAAGCTTTCTTT
- TRBJ2-7 TRBV11-2 - CASSEGVPYEQYF TGTGCCAGCAGCGAGGGGGTTCCCTACGAGCAGTACTTC
once TRBJ2-7 TRBV6-1 - CASSEAHRSSYEQYF TGTGCCAGCAGTGAAGCGCACAGGAGCTCCTACGAGCAGTACTTC
- TRBJ2-3 TRBV2 TRBD1 CASRLGGQSTDTQYF TGTGCCAGCAGACTTGGGGGACAGAGCACAGATACGCAGTATTTT
- TRBJ1-4 TRBV29-1 TRBD1 CSVATTGFYEKLFF TGCAGCGTTGCTACGACAGGGTTCTATGAAAAACTGTTTTTT
- TRBJ1-6 TRBV5-8 TRBD1 CASSLEGTGGSPLHF TGTGCCAGCAGCTTGGAGGGGACAGGGGGTTCACCCCTCCACTTT
once TRBJ1-2 TRBV7-2 TRBD1 CASNPAGGGLDYGYTF TGTGCCAGCAACCCGGCAGGGGGTGGGCTAGACTATGGCTACACCTTC
- TRBJ1-4 TRBV21-1 - CATSPGGINEKLFF TGTGCCACCTCGCCGGGGGGGATTAATGAAAAACTGTTTTTT
- TRBJ2-7 TRBV29-1 - CSVGGHKFYEQYF TGCAGCGTTGGGGGACACAAATTCTACGAGCAGTACTTC
few TRBJ1-4 TRBV28 TRBD1 CASSLRTGYNEKLFF TGTGCCAGCAGTTTACGGACAGGGTACAATGAAAAACTGTTTTTT
- TRBJ1-2 TRBV27 - CASSLVAGRNYYGYTF TGTGCCAGCAGTCTAGTAGCGGGGCGAAACTACTATGGCTACACCTTC
- TRBJ1-4 TRBV9 - CASSVADSGWANEKLFF TGTGCCAGCAGCGTAGCCGACTCGGGGTGGGCTAATGAAAAACTGTTTTTT